The T cell receptor (beta chain) under discussion was sequenced for a study of cytotoxic CD8 clonotypes in ibrutinib-treated CLL. At the level of the study: On average, roughly 94,000 productive rearrangements and under 300,000 productive templates per sample. Notes on the study in general: Before falling back toward baseline at progression, clonality had risen at the time of ibrutinib response. Measured clonality at baseline was greater than in age-matched healthy donors and tracked with circulating CD8+ T-cell counts. Under therapy, public clonotypes either contracted or stayed stable, and they were uncommon.

Only in-frame clones appear in the TCRdb table, and some are missing; sequencing was by immunoSEQ multiplex PCR. This table holds 90,000 to 95,000 clones, 70% to 80% found once. Note on this clone: The antigen remains unidentified.

The CDR3 is made up of 16 amino acids. Germline V gene sequence: CDR1 SQVTM, CDR2 ANQGSEA. V shed 4 bases and J 0 bases; nucleotides not matched to a gene: 11. This specimen was PBMCs, taken after 24 months of ibrutinib treatment. The TCR originated in a human donor with chronic lymphocytic leukemia. V is TRBV29-1 and J is TRBJ2-7; 8 bases match TRBD2. The CDR3: CSVVGRGGLSSYEQYF. In nucleotides, the CDR3 is TGCAGCGTTGTGGGGCGCGGGGGGCTAAGCTCCTACGAGCAGTACTTC.